This T cell receptor beta chain is drawn from a study of T cell repertoires in cytomegalovirus infection. Study-wide background: Newly reported HLA-C-restricted and thoroughly characterized HLA-B-restricted CMV epitopes were employed. Through public TCR beta signatures, both CMV infection and matching HLA type were indicated. Whole-study results and caveats: Summed frequency of shared TCR beta families picked out CMV carriers who also had the relevant HLA.

TCRdb reprocessed the reads with MiXCR, giving one entry per CDR3 protein. The data contain some 310,000 distinct CDR3 sequences, roughly 25% of them singletons. There are 14 residues in the CDR3. Trimming pared 4 bases from V and 7 bases from J, leaving 14 bases between. CDR1 and CDR2 (germline): MNHEY, SVGAGI. About this clonotype: Its antigen is currently unknown.

The V gene is TRBV6-5, the J gene TRBJ2-1; tentatively, D is TRBD1 or TRBD2 (5 bases each). Sequences were derived from cultured PBMCs, sampled from culture after CMV antigen stimulation. This TCR derives from a human donor in good health (CMV status not recorded). Some clones in this sample may be carry-over from other donors' samples. The CDR3 DNA reads as TGTGCCAGCAGTTTGATGTTGGGACCGAATGAGCAGTTCTTC. Its protein product is CASSLMLGPNEQFF.